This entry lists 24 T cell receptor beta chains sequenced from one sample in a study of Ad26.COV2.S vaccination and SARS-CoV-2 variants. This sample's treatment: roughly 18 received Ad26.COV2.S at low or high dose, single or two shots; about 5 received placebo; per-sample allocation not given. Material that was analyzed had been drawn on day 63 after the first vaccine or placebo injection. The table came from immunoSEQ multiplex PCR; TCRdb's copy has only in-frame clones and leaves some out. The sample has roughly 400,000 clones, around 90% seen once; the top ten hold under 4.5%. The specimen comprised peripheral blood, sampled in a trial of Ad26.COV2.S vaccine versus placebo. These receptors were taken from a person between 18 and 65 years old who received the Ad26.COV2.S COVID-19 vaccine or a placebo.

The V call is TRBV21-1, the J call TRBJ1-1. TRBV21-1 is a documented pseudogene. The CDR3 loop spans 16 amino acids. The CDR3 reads CASSKGSLPMNTEAFF. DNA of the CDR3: TGTGCCAGCAGCAAAGGGAGCCTCCCTATGAACACTGAAGCTTTCTTT.

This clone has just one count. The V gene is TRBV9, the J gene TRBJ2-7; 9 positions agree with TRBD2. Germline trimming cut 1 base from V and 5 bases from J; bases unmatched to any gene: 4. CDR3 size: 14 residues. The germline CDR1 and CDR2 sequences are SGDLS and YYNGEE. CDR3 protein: CASSVSAGGDEQYF. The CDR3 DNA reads TGTGCCAGCAGCGTAAGCGCGGGAGGGGACGAGCAGTACTTC.

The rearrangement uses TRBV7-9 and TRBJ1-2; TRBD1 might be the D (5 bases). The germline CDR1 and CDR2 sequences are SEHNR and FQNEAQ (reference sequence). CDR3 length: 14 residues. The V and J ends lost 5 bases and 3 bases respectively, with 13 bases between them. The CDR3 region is CASSQLRGDYGYTF. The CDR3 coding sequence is TGTGCCAGCAGCCAGCTACGGGGGGACTATGGCTACACCTTC. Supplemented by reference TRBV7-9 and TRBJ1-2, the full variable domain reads DTGVSQNPRHKITKRGQNVTFRCDPISEHNRLYWYRQTLGQGPEFLTYFQNEAQLEKSRLLSDRFSAERPKGSFSTLEIQRTEQGDSAMYLCASSQLRGDYGYTFGSGTRLTVV.

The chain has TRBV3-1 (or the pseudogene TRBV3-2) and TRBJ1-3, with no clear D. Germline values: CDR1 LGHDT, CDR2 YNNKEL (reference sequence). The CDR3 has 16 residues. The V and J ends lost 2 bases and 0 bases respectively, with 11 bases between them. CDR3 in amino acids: CASSQFLVRSGNTIYF. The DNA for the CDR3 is TGTGCCAGCAGCCAATTCTTGGTCCGCTCTGGAAACACCATATATTTT.

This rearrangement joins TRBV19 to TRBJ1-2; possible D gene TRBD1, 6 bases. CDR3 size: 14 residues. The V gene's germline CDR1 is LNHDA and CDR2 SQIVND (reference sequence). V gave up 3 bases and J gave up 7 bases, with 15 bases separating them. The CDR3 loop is CASSMGGGRGGYTF. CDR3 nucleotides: TGTGCCAGTAGTATGGGCGGGGGGCGTGGTGGCTACACCTTC.

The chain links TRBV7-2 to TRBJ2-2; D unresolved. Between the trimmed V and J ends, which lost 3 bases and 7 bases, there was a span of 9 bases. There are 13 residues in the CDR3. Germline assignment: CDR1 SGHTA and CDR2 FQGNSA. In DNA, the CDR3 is TGTGCCAGCAGCTTGCAGCCGAACGGGGAGCTGTTTTTT. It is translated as CASSLQPNGELFF. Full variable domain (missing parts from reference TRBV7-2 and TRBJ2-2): GAGVSQSPSNKVTEKGKDVELRCDPISGHTALYWYRQSLGQGLEFLIYFQGNSAPDKSGLPSDRFSAERTGGSVSTLTIQRTQQEDSAVYLCASSLQPNGELFFGEGSRLTVL.

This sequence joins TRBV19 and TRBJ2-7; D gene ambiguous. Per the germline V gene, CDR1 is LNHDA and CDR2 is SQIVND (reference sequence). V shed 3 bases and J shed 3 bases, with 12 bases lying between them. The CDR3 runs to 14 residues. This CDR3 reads CASSMVPGYYEQYF. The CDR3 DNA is TGTGCCAGTAGTATGGTCCCCGGCTACTACGAGCAGTACTTC.

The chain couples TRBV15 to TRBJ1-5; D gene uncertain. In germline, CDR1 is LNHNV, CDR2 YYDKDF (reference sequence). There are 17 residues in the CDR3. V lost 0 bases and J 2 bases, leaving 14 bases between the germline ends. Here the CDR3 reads CATSRDLPGRGNQPQHF. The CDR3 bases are TGTGCCACCAGCAGAGATCTCCCGGGGAGAGGCAATCAGCCCCAGCATTTT.

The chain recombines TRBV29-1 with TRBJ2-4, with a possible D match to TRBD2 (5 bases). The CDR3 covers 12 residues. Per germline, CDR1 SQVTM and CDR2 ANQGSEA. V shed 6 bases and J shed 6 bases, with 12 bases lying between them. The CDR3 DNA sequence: TGCAGCGTGAACCCGGGAACAAACATTCAGTACTTC. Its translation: CSVNPGTNIQYF.

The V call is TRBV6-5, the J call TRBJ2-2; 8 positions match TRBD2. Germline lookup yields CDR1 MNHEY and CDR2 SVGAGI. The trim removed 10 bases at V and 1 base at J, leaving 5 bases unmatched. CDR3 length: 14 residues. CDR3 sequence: CATLAGLNTGELFF. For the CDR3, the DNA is TGTGCCACCTTAGCGGGATTGAACACCGGGGAGCTGTTTTTT.

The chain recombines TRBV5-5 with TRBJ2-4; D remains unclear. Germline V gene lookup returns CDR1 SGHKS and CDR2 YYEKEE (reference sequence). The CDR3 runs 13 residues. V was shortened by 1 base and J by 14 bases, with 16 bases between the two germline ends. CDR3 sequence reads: CASSLLGSYTEYF. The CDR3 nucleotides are TGTGCCAGCAGCTTGCTGGGTTCTTATACGGAGTACTTC.

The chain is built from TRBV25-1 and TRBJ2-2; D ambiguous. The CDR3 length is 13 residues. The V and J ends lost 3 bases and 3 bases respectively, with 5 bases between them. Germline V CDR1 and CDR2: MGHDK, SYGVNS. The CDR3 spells CASSESYTGELFF. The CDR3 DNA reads TGTGCCAGCAGTGAGTCATACACCGGGGAGCTGTTTTTT.

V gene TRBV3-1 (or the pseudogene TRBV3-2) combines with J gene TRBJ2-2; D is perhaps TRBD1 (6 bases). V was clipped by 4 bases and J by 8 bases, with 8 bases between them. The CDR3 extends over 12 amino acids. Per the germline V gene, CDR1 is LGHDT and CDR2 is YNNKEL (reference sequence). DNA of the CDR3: TGTGCCAGCAGCCTACAGGGAGGGGAGCTGTTTTTT. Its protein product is CASSLQGGELFF.

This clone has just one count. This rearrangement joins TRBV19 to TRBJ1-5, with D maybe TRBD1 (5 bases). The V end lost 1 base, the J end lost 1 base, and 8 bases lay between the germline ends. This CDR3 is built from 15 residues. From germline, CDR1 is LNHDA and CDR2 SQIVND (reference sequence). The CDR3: CASSIVTESNQPQHF. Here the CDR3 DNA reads TGTGCCAGTAGTATAGTGACAGAGAGCAATCAGCCCCAGCATTTT.

CDR3: CASNRLGQLNTEAFF. The CDR3 nucleotides read TGTGCCAGCAACCGCCTGGGACAGCTGAACACTGAAGCTTTCTTT. The chain recombines TRBV27 with TRBJ1-1; 7 bases match TRBD1. The V gene's germline CDR1 is MNHEY and CDR2 SMNVEV (reference sequence). CDR3 length equals 15 residues. V shed 7 bases and J 0 bases; nucleotides not matched to a gene: 8.

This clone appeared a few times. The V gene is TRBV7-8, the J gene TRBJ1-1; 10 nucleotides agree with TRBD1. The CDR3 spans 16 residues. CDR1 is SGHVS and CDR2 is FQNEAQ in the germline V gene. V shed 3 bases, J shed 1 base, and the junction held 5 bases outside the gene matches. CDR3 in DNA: TGTGCCAGCAGCTTCCTTCGACAGGGGGCGAACACTGAAGCTTTCTTT. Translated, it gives CASSFLRQGANTEAFF. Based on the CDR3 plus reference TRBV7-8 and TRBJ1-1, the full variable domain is GAGVSQSPRYKVAKRGQDVALRCDPISGHVSLFWYQQALGQGPEFLTYFQNEAQLDKSGLPSDRFFAERPEGSVSTLKIQRTQQEDSAVYLCASSFLRQGANTEAFFGQGTRLTVV.

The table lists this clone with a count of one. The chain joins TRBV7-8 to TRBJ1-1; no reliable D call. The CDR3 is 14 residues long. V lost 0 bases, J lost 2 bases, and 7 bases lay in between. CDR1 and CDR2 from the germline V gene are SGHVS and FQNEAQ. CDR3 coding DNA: TGTGCCAGCAGCTTAGCGGCCGGTAACACTGAAGCTTTCTTT. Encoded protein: CASSLAAGNTEAFF.

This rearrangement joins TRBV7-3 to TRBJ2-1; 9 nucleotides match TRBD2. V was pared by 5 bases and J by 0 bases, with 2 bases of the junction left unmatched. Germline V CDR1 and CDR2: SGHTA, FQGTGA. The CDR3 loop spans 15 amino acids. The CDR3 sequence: CASSPSGTSYNEQFF. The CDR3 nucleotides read TGTGCCAGCAGCCCTAGCGGGACCTCCTACAATGAGCAGTTCTTC. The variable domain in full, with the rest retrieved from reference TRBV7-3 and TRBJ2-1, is GAGVSQTPSNKVTEKGKYVELRCDPISGHTALYWYRQSLGQGPEFLIYFQGTGAADDSGLPNDRFFAVRPEGSVSTLKIQRTERGDSAVYLCASSPSGTSYNEQFFGPGTRLTVL.

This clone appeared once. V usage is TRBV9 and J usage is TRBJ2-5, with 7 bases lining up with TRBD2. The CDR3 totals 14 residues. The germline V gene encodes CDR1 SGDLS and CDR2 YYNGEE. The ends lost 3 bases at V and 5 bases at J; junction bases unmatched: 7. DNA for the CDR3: TGTGCCAGCAGCGCTTACATGGGGGGGGAGACCCAGTACTTC. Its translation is CASSAYMGGETQYF. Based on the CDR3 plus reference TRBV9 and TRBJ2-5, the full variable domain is DSGVTQTPKHLITATGQRVTLRCSPRSGDLSVYWYQQSLDQGLQFLIQYYNGEERAKGNILERFSAQQFPDLHSELNLSSLELGDSALYFCASSAYMGGETQYFGPGTRLLVL.

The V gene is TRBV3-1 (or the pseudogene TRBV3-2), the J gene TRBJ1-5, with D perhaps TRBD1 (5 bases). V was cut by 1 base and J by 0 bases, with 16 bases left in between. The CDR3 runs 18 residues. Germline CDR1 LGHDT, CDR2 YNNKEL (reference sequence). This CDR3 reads CASSQGGAIPYSNQPQHF. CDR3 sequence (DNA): TGTGCCAGCAGCCAAGGAGGGGCCATACCTTATAGCAATCAGCCCCAGCATTTT.

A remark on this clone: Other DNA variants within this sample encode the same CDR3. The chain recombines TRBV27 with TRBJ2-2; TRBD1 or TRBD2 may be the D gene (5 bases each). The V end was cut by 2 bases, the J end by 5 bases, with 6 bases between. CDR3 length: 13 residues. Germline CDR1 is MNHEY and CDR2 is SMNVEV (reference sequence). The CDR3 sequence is CASSLGGTGELFF. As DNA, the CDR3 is TGTGCCAGCAGTTTAGGGGGTACCGGGGAGCTGTTTTTT.

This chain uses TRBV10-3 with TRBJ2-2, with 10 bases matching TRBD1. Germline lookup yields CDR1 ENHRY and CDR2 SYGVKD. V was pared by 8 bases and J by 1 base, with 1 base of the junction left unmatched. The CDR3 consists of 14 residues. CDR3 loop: CAIRDRGNTGELFF. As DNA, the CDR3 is TGTGCCATCCGGGACAGGGGGAACACCGGGGAGCTGTTTTTT.

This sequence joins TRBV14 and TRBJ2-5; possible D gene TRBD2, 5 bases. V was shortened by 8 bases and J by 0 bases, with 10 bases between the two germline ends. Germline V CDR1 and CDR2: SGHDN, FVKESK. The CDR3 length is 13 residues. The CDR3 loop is CASSRRYQETQYF. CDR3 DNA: TGTGCCAGCTCCCGGAGGTACCAAGAGACCCAGTACTTC. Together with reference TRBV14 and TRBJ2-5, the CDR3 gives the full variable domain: EAGVTQFPSHSVIEKGQTVTLRCDPISGHDNLYWYRRVMGKEIKFLLHFVKESKQDESGMPNNRFLAERTGGTYSTLKVQPAELEDSGVYFCASSRRYQETQYFGPGTRLLVL.

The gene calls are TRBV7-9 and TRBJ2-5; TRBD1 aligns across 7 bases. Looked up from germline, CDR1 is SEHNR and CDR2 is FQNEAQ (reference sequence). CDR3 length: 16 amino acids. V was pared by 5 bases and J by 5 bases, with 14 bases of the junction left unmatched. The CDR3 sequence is CASSARQGGRMETQYF. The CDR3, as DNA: TGTGCCAGCAGCGCGCGACAGGGCGGTCGAATGGAGACCCAGTACTTC.